Only a few counts were recorded for the clone carrying this TCR beta chain. Antigen: not known. MiXCR, run by TCRdb on the 5' RACE reads, gives a single entry per CDR3 protein. This table has about 350,000 distinct CDR3 sequences, about 8.3% appearing once. This record comes from a study of T cells after yellow fever vaccination. Trimming cost V 2 bases and J 7 bases; bases outside gene matches: 5. This CDR3 has 13 residues. Germline assignment: CDR1 SGHDT and CDR2 YYEEEE. Study conclusions and caveats: Most primary-vaccination clones recurred post-booster (roughly 97% CD4, over 70% CD8). The study found a weaker secondary response that peaked faster, day 5 versus 15.

The sequenced sample was PBMCs, obtained about 49 days after the first yellow fever vaccination. The source is a man between 18 and 29 years old who received the YFV17D yellow fever vaccine. This rearrangement joins TRBV5-6 to TRBJ1-2, with 7 bases that match TRBD1. The chain's CDR3 is CASSFRDRRGYTF. The CDR3, as DNA: TGTGCCAGCAGCTTCCGGGACAGACGTGGCTACACCTTC.